These T cell receptor beta chains were read from a single sample in a study of T cells in Graves' hyperthyroidism and ophthalmopathy. TCRdb recomputed calls from the multiplex PCR reads with MiXCR, one row per CDR3 protein. Among roughly 300,000 distinct CDR3 sequences listed, 20% to 25% were seen once. The specimen sequenced was blood. The receptor set was obtained from a woman between 50 and 59 years old with Graves' hyperthyroidism. Both conserved end residues are part of each CDR3. Fields, in order: J gene, D gene, V gene, clone size, CDR3 protein, CDR3 DNA. D genes are given only for firm matches. Expanded clones get a size class; other rows say once, few or many, or leave the size out.

TRBJ2-5,TRBD1,TRBV2,-,CASTNGQGSETQYF,TGTGCCAGCACCAACGGACAGGGTTCAGAGACCCAGTACTTC
TRBJ2-7,-,TRBV30,many,CAWSSQTGGEQYF,TGTGCCTGGAGTTCCCAAACTGGTGGAGAGCAGTACTTC
TRBJ2-7,TRBD1,TRBV28,many,CASRRQGRDEQYF,TGTGCCAGCAGAAGACAGGGAAGAGACGAGCAGTACTTC
TRBJ1-2,TRBD1,TRBV5-1,-,CASSLAQGARYGYTF,TGCGCCAGCAGCTTGGCCCAGGGGGCTCGCTATGGCTACACCTTC
TRBJ2-2,-,TRBV12-5,-,CASGLAGPVTGELFF,TGTGCTAGTGGTTTGGCCGGGCCAGTCACCGGGGAGCTGTTTTTT
TRBJ2-2,TRBD1,TRBV5-1,-,CASSLVPGQGDTGELFF,TGCGCCAGCAGCTTGGTACCGGGACAGGGCGACACCGGGGAGCTGTTTTTT
TRBJ1-4,TRBD1,TRBV19,few,CASNRGQYNEKLFF,TGTGCCAGTAACCGGGGACAGTATAATGAAAAACTGTTTTTT
TRBJ1-1,-,TRBV11-2,-,CASSPRISEAFF,TGTGCCAGCAGCCCCCGTATCTCCGAAGCTTTCTTT
TRBJ2-5,TRBD2,TRBV5-6,few,CASRGTSKDQETQYF,TGTGCCAGCAGAGGGACTAGTAAGGACCAAGAGACCCAGTACTTC
TRBJ2-5,-,TRBV20-1,-,CSASDQRGREETQYF,TGCAGTGCTAGTGACCAGAGGGGGAGGGAGGAGACCCAGTACTTC
TRBJ2-7,TRBD2,TRBV20-1,many,CSTPPAGSGRAGYEQYF,TGCAGTACCCCCCCCGCCGGTAGCGGGAGGGCCGGTTACGAGCAGTACTTC
TRBJ1-2,-,TRBV30,-,CAWSVTRVDGYTF,TGTGCCTGGAGTGTAACACGGGTGGATGGCTACACCTTC
TRBJ2-6,TRBD1,TRBV7-3,many,CASSYPGQTISGANVLTF,TGTGCCAGCAGCTATCCGGGACAGACAATCTCTGGGGCCAACGTCCTGACTTTC
TRBJ2-3,TRBD2,TRBV20-1,-,CSASLLAGITDTQYF,TGCAGTGCTAGTCTTCTAGCGGGTATCACAGATACGCAGTATTTT
TRBJ2-1,-,TRBV18,-,CASSPQVPQRDEQFF,TGTGCCAGCTCACCGCAGGTTCCCCAAAGGGATGAGCAGTTCTTC
TRBJ1-1,TRBD1,TRBV28,many,CASSTTGGNPRTEAFF,TGTGCCAGCAGTACAACAGGGGGCAACCCTAGGACTGAAGCTTTCTTT
TRBJ1-2,-,TRBV11-2,many,CASSLGHGKLGYTF,TGTGCCAGCAGCTTGGGACACGGGAAGCTTGGCTACACCTTC
TRBJ2-7,-,TRBV28,-,CASSTTRDGQYYEQYF,TGTGCCAGCAGCACGACTCGGGACGGACAATACTACGAGCAGTACTTC
TRBJ1-1,-,TRBV20-1,-,CSASMEGRTEAFF,TGCAGTGCCTCGATGGAGGGTCGGACTGAAGCTTTCTTT
TRBJ2-1,TRBD2,TRBV14,-,CASSHGVSGGAREQFF,TGTGCCAGCAGCCACGGCGTCAGCGGGGGGGCCAGGGAGCAGTTCTTC
TRBJ1-2,-,TRBV2,-,CASSDLSGGYTF,TGTGCCAGCAGTGATCTCAGCGGCGGCTACACCTTC
TRBJ1-2,-,TRBV19,few,CATLRGAGYTF,TGTGCCACCCTACGGGGGGCTGGCTACACCTTC
TRBJ2-1,TRBD1,TRBV5-1,many,CASSSTGGANNEQFF,TGCGCCAGCAGCTCTACAGGGGGCGCGAACAATGAGCAGTTCTTC
TRBJ2-5,TRBD2,TRBV6-1,few,CASTSGGAGQETQYF,TGTGCCAGCACTAGCGGGGGGGCGGGGCAAGAGACCCAGTACTTC
TRBJ2-2,-,TRBV27,-,CASSPHGRNTGELFF,TGTGCCAGCAGTCCGCACGGGAGAAACACCGGGGAGCTGTTTTTT
TRBJ1-4,-,TRBV5-1,-,CASSFEGNNEKLFF,TGCGCCAGCAGCTTCGAAGGGAACAATGAAAAACTGTTTTTT
TRBJ1-5,-,TRBV6-1,-,CAGSENRGNQPQHF,TGTGCCGGCAGTGAAAACAGGGGCAATCAGCCCCAGCATTTT
TRBJ1-1,-,TRBV9,few,CASSVVGAPEAFF,TGTGCCAGCAGCGTAGTCGGGGCACCCGAAGCTTTCTTT
TRBJ1-4,-,TRBV24-1,few,CATSDPNEKLFF,TGTGCCACCAGTGACCCAAATGAAAAACTGTTTTTT
TRBJ2-1,-,TRBV19,-,CASSTRDPSYNEQFF,TGTGCCAGTAGTACGAGGGATCCCTCCTACAATGAGCAGTTCTTC
TRBJ2-7,-,TRBV2,-,CASSYDQDYEQYF,TGTGCCAGCAGTTATGATCAAGATTACGAGCAGTACTTC
TRBJ1-1,-,TRBV18,many,CASSPKGGDTEAFF,TGTGCCAGCTCACCGAAAGGTGGGGACACTGAAGCTTTCTTT
TRBJ2-1,-,TRBV28,-,CATTSMRGSYNEQFF,TGTGCCACTACCTCCATGAGGGGCTCCTACAATGAGCAGTTCTTC
TRBJ2-7,-,TRBV5-1,-,CASSLGFAGGASYEQYF,TGCGCCAGCAGCTTGGGCTTTGCGGGCGGAGCCTCCTACGAGCAGTACTTC
TRBJ2-7,-,TRBV20-1,-,CSARDAGGRLYEQYF,TGCAGTGCTAGAGATGCCGGGGGCAGGCTCTACGAGCAGTACTTC
TRBJ2-5,TRBD2,TRBV20-1,-,CSARRGGERTQYF,TGCAGTGCTAGGCGCGGGGGGGAGCGGACCCAGTACTTC
TRBJ2-3,-,TRBV6-1,many,CATQTAGGTDTQYF,TGTGCCACCCAGACCGCCGGGGGCACAGATACGCAGTATTTT
TRBJ2-1,TRBD2,TRBV29-1,-,CSVVGLADNEQFF,TGCAGCGTTGTCGGACTAGCGGACAATGAGCAGTTCTTC
TRBJ1-5,-,TRBV4-1,-,CASSLAFTGSNQPQHF,TGCGCCAGCAGTTTGGCCTTTACGGGGAGCAATCAGCCCCAGCATTTT
TRBJ2-5,-,TRBV9,few,CASSVTVIGETQYF,TGTGCCAGCAGCGTAACAGTTATAGGGGAGACCCAGTACTTC
TRBJ1-1,-,TRBV7-3,few,CASSSTPGQMNTEAFF,TGTGCCAGCAGTTCCACCCCGGGACAAATGAACACTGAAGCTTTCTTT
TRBJ2-7,-,TRBV28,few,CASRDITGSYEQYF,TGTGCCAGCAGAGACATTACAGGTTCCTACGAGCAGTACTTC
TRBJ2-3,-,TRBV14,many,CASSAQTGLNTDTQYF,TGTGCCAGCAGCGCCCAAACAGGACTTAACACAGATACGCAGTATTTT
TRBJ1-4,-,TRBV20-1,-,CSADGGEKLFF,TGCAGTGCTGACGGGGGTGAAAAACTGTTTTTT
TRBJ2-7,-,TRBV4-1,few,CASSYPSGVLSAEQYF,TGCGCCAGCAGCTATCCTTCAGGGGTCCTCTCTGCCGAGCAGTACTTC
TRBJ2-5,-,TRBV7-9,-,CASSFSGPGQETQYF,TGTGCCAGCAGCTTTTCGGGCCCAGGACAAGAGACCCAGTACTTC
TRBJ2-5,TRBD2,TRBV18,-,CASSPPRTSGGPQYF,TGTGCCAGCTCACCACCGAGGACTAGCGGGGGACCGCAGTACTTC
TRBJ1-5,TRBD1,TRBV6-2/TRBV6-3,-,CASRAGGDNQPQHF,TGTGCCAGCAGGGCAGGGGGAGACAATCAGCCCCAGCATTTT
TRBJ2-2,TRBD2,TRBV9,-,CASSVAAGGATGELFF,TGTGCCAGCAGCGTAGCTGCGGGAGGGGCCACCGGGGAGCTGTTTTTT